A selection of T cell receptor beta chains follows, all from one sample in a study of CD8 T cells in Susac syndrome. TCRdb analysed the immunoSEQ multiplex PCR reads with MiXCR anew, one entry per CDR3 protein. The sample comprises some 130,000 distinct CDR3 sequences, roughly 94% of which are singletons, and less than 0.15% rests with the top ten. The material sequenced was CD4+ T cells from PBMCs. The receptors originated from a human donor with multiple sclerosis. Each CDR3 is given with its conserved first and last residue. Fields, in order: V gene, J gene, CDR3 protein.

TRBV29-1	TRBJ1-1	CSAPGQGAVNTEAFF
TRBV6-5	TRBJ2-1	CASRMTGGNNEQFF
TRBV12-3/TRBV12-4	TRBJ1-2	CASSLGQTSRYTF
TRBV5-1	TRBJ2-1	CASRTQGGPSPNEQFF
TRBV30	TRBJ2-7	CAWSVTDWEQYF
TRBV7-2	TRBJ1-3	CASSLGLLTGDSGNTIYF
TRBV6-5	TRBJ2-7	CASGTTRVYEQYF
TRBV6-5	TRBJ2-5	CASSYWLAGGEETQYF
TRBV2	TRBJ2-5	CASSEIQGFKADF
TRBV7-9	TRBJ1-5	CASSSYFGEGLRVQPQHF